The rows below give T cell receptor beta chains drawn from one sample of a study of beta chain features in type 1 diabetes. Generated by immunoSEQ multiplex PCR, the TCRdb table keeps only in-frame clones and is missing some. Found here are roughly 350,000 clones, approximately 9.9% of them singletons; the top ten hold more than 0.015%. Sequenced material: naive CD4+ T cells from blood. The receptors were sampled from a woman in her 30s in good health. CDR3s include the opening cysteine and the closing phenylalanine or tryptophan. The D gene is left open where the match is weak. Clone sizes are given selectively: once, few, many, or a class where the clone is expanded.

>TRBV21-1|-|-|TRBJ2-1
TGTGCCAGCAGCCTTAGTGAGCAGTTCTTC
CASSLSEQFF
>TRBV15|-|TRBD2|TRBJ2-7
TGTGCCACCAGCAGAGGACTAGCTTTCGAGCAGTACTTC
CATSRGLAFEQYF
>TRBV5-1|few|TRBD1|TRBJ2-7
TGCGCCAGCAGCCCCACAGGGGGGATATCCTACGAGCAGTACTTC
CASSPTGGISYEQYF
>TRBV7-2|few|TRBD2|TRBJ2-1
TGTGCCAGCGGGACTAGCGGACACAATGAGCAGTTCTTC
CASGTSGHNEQFF
>TRBV5-4|-|-|TRBJ2-1
TGTGCCAGCAGCTTGGGCGCGTATCCTTCCTATGAGCAGTTCTTC
CASSLGAYPSYEQFF
>TRBV30|-|-|TRBJ2-2
TGTGCCTGGAGTGTCCCCTTGACGGGAGTGAACACCGGGGAGCTGTTTTTT
CAWSVPLTGVNTGELFF
>TRBV9|-|-|TRBJ1-1
TGTGCCAGCTCAATGTCGGACACTGAAGCTTTCTTT
CASSMSDTEAFF
>TRBV27|-|-|TRBJ1-5
TGTGCCAGCAGGACCGTGGGGGGGGCAAATCAGCCCCAGCATTTT
CASRTVGGANQPQHF
>TRBV7-9|-|-|TRBJ1-5
TGTGCCAGCAGCTTTATAGGGGGGGATCAGCCCCAGCATTTT
CASSFIGGDQPQHF
>TRBV15|few|-|TRBJ2-1
TGTGCCACCAGCAGACAACGCTTGCTAGGATACAATGAGCAGTTCTTC
CATSRQRLLGYNEQFF
>TRBV5-4|-|TRBD2|TRBJ2-5
TGTGCCAGCAGCTTGGATCCTAGCGGGGGGGAGACCCAGTACTTC
CASSLDPSGGETQYF
>TRBV9|few|TRBD2|TRBJ2-1
TGTGCCAGCAGCGCGTCGGGGGGTTCATACAATGAGCAGTTCTTC
CASSASGGSYNEQFF
>TRBV28|few|-|TRBJ1-5
TGTGCCAGCAGTTTCGGGGGAGAGGGCAATCAGCCCCAGCATTTT
CASSFGGEGNQPQHF
>TRBV9|few|-|TRBJ1-1
TGTGCCAGCAGCGTAGCGGGGGTGAACACTGAAGCTTTCTTT
CASSVAGVNTEAFF